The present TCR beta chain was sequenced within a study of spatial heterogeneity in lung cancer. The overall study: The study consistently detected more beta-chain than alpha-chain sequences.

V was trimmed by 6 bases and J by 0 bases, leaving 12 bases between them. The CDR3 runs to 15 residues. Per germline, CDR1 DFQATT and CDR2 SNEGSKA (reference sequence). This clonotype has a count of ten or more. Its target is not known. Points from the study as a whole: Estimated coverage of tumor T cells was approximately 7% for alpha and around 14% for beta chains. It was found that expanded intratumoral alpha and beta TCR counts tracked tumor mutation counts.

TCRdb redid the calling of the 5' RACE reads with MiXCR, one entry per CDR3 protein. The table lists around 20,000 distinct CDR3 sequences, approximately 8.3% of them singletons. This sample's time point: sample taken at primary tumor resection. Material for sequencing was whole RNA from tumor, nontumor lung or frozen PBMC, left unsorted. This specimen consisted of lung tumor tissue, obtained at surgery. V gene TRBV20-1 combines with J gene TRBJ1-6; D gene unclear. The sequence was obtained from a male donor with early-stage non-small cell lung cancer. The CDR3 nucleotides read TGCAGTGCCACAGTTTCCAACTCCTATAATTCACCCCTCCACTTT. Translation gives CSATVSNSYNSPLHF.